The 16 T cell receptor beta chains reported below all come from one sample, sequenced in a study of regulatory T cells in long-lasting Graves disease. Sequencing libraries for TCR beta were prepared with iRepertoire HTBI primers and Arm-PCR of CDR3 regions. TCRdb ran MiXCR on the multiplex PCR reads and lists one entry per CDR3 protein. The sample has more than 350,000 distinct CDR3 sequences, 20% to 25% seen once. The time point denotes: persistent/refractory GD, antithyroid drugs over 5 years with positive TRAb. The TCR library was made from RNA extracted from PBMCs. Sequences were derived from peripheral blood mononuclear cells (PBMCs), sampled when the disease was refractory, from a patient treated with antithyroid drugs. These receptor sequences come from a female donor with Graves disease.

This clonotype was detected many times. V usage is TRBV28 and J usage is TRBJ2-7; TRBD1 agrees at 10 bases. With 6 bases clipped from V and 0 bases from J, the junction kept 5 bases outside the gene matches. Germline CDR1 MDHEN, CDR2 SYDVKM. This CDR3 has 15 amino acids. Written as DNA, the CDR3 is TGTGCCAGCAGACGGGACAGGGGAGGCTCCTACGAGCAGTACTTC. Its translation is CASRRDRGGSYEQYF.

V is TRBV3-1 and J is TRBJ2-2; 11 bases map to TRBD2. This CDR3 is built from 16 residues. The germline V gene has CDR1 LGHDT and CDR2 YNNKEL (reference sequence). V lost 4 bases to trimming and J lost 4 bases; unmatched junction nucleotides: 5. The CDR3 sequence: CASSLSLAGGTGELFF. The CDR3 DNA follows: TGTGCCAGCAGCCTCTCTCTAGCGGGAGGCACCGGGGAGCTGTTTTTT.

This clonotype has a count of ten or more. J is TRBJ1-5 and V is TRBV6-1; TRBD1 agrees at 10 bases. This CDR3 contains 14 residues. Germline assignment: CDR1 MNHNS and CDR2 SASEGT. After removal of 5 bases from V and 7 bases from J, the junction contained 5 bases not matched to a gene. The DNA for the CDR3 is TGTGCCAGCAGTCGCGGGACAGGGGACCAGCCCCAGCATTTT. Amino acid sequence: CASSRGTGDQPQHF.

Ten or more counts support this clonotype. The chain couples TRBV12-3 or TRBV12-4 to TRBJ1-2; tentative D call: TRBD1 (6 bases). CDR3 length: 20 amino acids. V was clipped by 1 base and J by 2 bases, with 26 bases between them. CDR3 DNA: TGTGCCAGCAGTTTAGTCATGTTTGTACAGGGAACTAGTAGCAACTATGGCTACACCTTC. This encodes CASSLVMFVQGTSSNYGYTF.

A few counts support this clonotype. The V gene is TRBV4-1, the J gene TRBJ2-7; D call uncertain. With 1 base removed from V and 0 bases from J, the gap between germline ends came to 13 bases. Germline-derived CDR1 and CDR2 are MGHRA and YSYEKL. The CDR3 length is 16 residues. In DNA form, the CDR3 reads TGCGCCAGCAGCCAAGTATTTGGCTCATCCTCCTACGAGCAGTACTTC. Its translation is CASSQVFGSSSYEQYF.

The sample holds a few counts of this clonotype. The chain carries TRBV9 and TRBJ2-2; 10 bases line up with TRBD2. The CDR3 loop spans 17 amino acids. V gave up 0 bases and J gave up 7 bases; unmatched junction bases: 9. Germline assignment: CDR1 SGDLS and CDR2 YYNGEE. As DNA, the CDR3 is TGTGCCAGCAGCGTAGCTTTCCTAGCGGGAGTGGACGGGGAGCTGTTTTTT. Amino acids: CASSVAFLAGVDGELFF.

This chain links TRBV5-4 with TRBJ2-5, with TRBD2 matching over 9 bases. Germline-derived CDR1 and CDR2 are SGHNT and YYREEE (reference sequence). The CDR3 spans 15 residues. V gave up 4 bases and J gave up 4 bases; unmatched junction bases: 8. CDR3 DNA sequence: TGTGCCAGCAGCGGCAATAGCGGGAGATTAGAGACCCAGTACTTC. It codes for CASSGNSGRLETQYF.

This clonotype was observed at least ten times. The chain recombines TRBV20-1 with TRBJ1-1; D is unclear. The V gene's germline CDR1 is DFQATT and CDR2 SNEGSKA (reference sequence). Trimming left V 3 bases short and J 1 base short, with 6 bases between. This CDR3 has 12 residues. The CDR3 sequence: CSASPKNTEAFF. The DNA of the CDR3 is TGCAGTGCTAGTCCCAAGAACACTGAAGCTTTCTTT.

In its sample, this clonotype was seen many times. The chain is built from TRBV20-1 and TRBJ2-5; the D is unclear. This CDR3 has 11 amino acids. V shed 6 bases and J shed 5 bases, with 10 bases lying between them. Germline CDR1 is DFQATT and CDR2 is SNEGSKA (reference sequence). CDR3 DNA sequence: TGCAGTGCCAGCGTTGGGGAGACCCAGTACTTC. Its translation: CSASVGETQYF.

This clonotype was observed a handful of times. The chain carries TRBV20-1 and TRBJ1-2; unclear D gene. From germline, CDR1 is DFQATT and CDR2 SNEGSKA (reference sequence). CDR3 length: 14 amino acids. V lost 5 bases to trimming and J lost 2 bases, with 15 bases between them. CDR3: CSAPAQELNYGYTF. Here the CDR3 DNA reads TGCAGTGCTCCAGCGCAGGAGTTAAACTATGGCTACACCTTC.

This clonotype was found many times. The V gene is TRBV20-1, the J gene TRBJ2-7, with 12 bases identical to TRBD2. The CDR3 runs 13 residues. Losses at the gene ends were 5 bases for V and 7 bases for J; bases not matched to a gene: 6. Germline CDR1 is DFQATT and CDR2 is SNEGSKA (reference sequence). The CDR3 reads CSAGGLAGGEQYF. CDR3 DNA: TGCAGTGCTGGGGGACTAGCGGGTGGTGAGCAGTACTTC.

This chain joins TRBV7-6 and TRBJ2-2, with TRBD2 identical over 9 bases. Germline lookup yields CDR1 SGHVS and CDR2 FNYEAQ. Trimming took 1 base from V and 6 from J; bases not matched to a gene: 6. This CDR3 spans 16 amino acids. The CDR3 DNA is TGTGCCAGCAGCTTAGGCGCTAGCGGGGCCGCCGGGGAGCTGTTTTTT. Translating it yields CASSLGASGAAGELFF.

This clonotype was observed a few times. The chain combines TRBV20-1 with TRBJ1-1, with unresolved D. From germline, CDR1 is DFQATT and CDR2 SNEGSKA (reference sequence). Trimming pared 0 bases from V and 3 bases from J, leaving 8 bases between. The CDR3 loop spans 13 amino acids. The CDR3 DNA follows: TGCAGTGCTAGAGACCCCCGAGACACTGAAGCTTTCTTT. It yields the protein CSARDPRDTEAFF.

This chain links TRBV20-1 with TRBJ1-5, with unresolved D. CDR3 length equals 12 residues. V was clipped by 5 bases and J by 0 bases, with 5 bases between them. CDR1 is DFQATT, CDR2 SNEGSKA, per germline (reference sequence). DNA for the CDR3: TGCAGTGCTTCGAATAGCAATCAGCCCCAGCATTTT. Translating it yields CSASNSNQPQHF.

In this sample, this clonotype turned up many times. CDR3 amino acids: CASSLLTGGDQETQYF. The CDR3 DNA follows: TGTGCCAGCAGTTTATTGACCGGGGGTGATCAAGAGACCCAGTACTTC. The chain links TRBV28 to TRBJ2-5; the D gene is possibly TRBD2 (6 bases). CDR1 and CDR2 from the germline V gene are MDHEN and SYDVKM. The CDR3 has 16 residues. Trimming stripped 1 base from V and 2 bases from J, with 14 bases between.

This clonotype was observed a few times. The chain uses TRBV5-4 and TRBJ1-4; tentatively, D is TRBD1 (5 bases). The germline CDR1 and CDR2 sequences are SGHNT and YYREEE (reference sequence). V was cut by 4 bases and J by 8 bases, with 12 bases left in between. The CDR3 is 13 amino acids. The DNA for the CDR3 is TGTGCCAGCAGCGACGGGACCGTGGAAAAACTGTTTTTT. It codes for CASSDGTVEKLFF.